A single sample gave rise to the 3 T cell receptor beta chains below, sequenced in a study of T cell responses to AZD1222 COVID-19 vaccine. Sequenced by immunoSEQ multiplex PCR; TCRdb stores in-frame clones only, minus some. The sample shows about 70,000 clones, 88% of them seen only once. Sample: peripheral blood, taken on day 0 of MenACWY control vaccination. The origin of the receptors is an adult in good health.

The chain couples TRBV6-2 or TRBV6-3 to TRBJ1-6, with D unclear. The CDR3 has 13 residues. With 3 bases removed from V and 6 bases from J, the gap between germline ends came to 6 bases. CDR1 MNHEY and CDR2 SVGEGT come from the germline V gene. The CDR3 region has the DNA TGTGCCAGCAGTTATACAAGTAATTCACCCCTCCACTTT. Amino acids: CASSYTSNSPLHF.

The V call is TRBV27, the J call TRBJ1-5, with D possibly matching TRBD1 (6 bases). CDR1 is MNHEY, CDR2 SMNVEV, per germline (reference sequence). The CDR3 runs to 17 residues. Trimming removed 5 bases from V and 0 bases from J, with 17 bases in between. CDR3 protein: CASSPRTAAYSNQPQHF. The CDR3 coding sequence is TGTGCCAGCAGTCCTCGGACAGCTGCGTATAGCAATCAGCCCCAGCATTTT.

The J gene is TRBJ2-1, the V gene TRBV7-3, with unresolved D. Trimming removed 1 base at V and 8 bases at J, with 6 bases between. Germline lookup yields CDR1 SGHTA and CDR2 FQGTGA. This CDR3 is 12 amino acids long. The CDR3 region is CASSLRGDEQFF. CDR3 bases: TGTGCCAGCAGCTTAAGAGGTGATGAGCAGTTCTTC.